The 6 T cell receptor beta chains listed next were all sequenced from one sample in a study of cytomegalovirus exposure and HLA in healthy donors. Both 60 Vbeta primers and 13 Jbeta primers went into the PCR. Sequencing was performed with immunoSEQ multiplex PCR; in TCRdb, only in-frame clones are kept and a portion is missing. The sample has roughly 100,000 clones, around three quarters seen once. The sample consisted of PBMCs. Receptors were obtained from a woman between 18 and 29 years old in good health and CMV-seropositive.

The chain combines TRBV29-1 with TRBJ2-3; D call uncertain. Germline V CDR1 and CDR2: SQVTM, ANQGSEA. Trimming took off 4 bases at V and 2 bases at J, with 10 bases between the two ends. The CDR3 consists of 13 residues. CDR3 loop: CSVATGDTDTQYF. As DNA, the CDR3 is TGCAGCGTTGCAACGGGTGACACAGATACGCAGTATTTT.

The chain links TRBV4-1 to TRBJ1-3; D may be TRBD1 (6 bases). The V and J ends lost 3 bases and 0 bases respectively, with 15 bases between them. This CDR3 has 17 amino acids. CDR1 is MGHRA and CDR2 is YSYEKL in the germline V gene. The CDR3 reads CASSHLRTVSSGNTIYF. The CDR3 DNA reads TGCGCCAGCAGCCACCTAAGGACAGTTAGCTCTGGAAACACCATATATTTT.

The V and J genes are TRBV30 and TRBJ1-3; 8 bases map to TRBD1. The CDR3 is 15 amino acids. Trimming cost V 5 bases and J 0 bases; bases outside gene matches: 6. CDR1 is GTSNPN, CDR2 SVGIG, per germline (reference sequence). The CDR3 DNA sequence: TGTGCCTGGCGGACAGGGTCCTTCTCTGGAAACACCATATATTTT. This codes for CAWRTGSFSGNTIYF.

This clone was observed once. The V gene is TRBV5-3, the J gene TRBJ2-1, with D tentatively TRBD2 (6 bases). TRBV5-3 qualifies as an ORF whose function is uncertain. Trimming removed 4 bases from V and 5 bases from J, with 19 bases in between. The CDR3 is 16 residues long. The CDR3 bases are TGTGCCAGAAGCCACCCGGAATGCGGGGCTGACAATGAGCAGTTCTTC. Amino acid sequence: CARSHPECGADNEQFF.

This rearrangement joins TRBV2 to TRBJ2-2; 10 bases align to TRBD2. The V gene's germline CDR1 is SNHLY and CDR2 FYNNEI. J gave up 4 bases and V 6 bases, and 5 bases lay outside the gene matches. The length of the CDR3 is 15 residues. CDR3 amino acids: CASSVSGRGTGELFF. CDR3 nucleotide sequence: TGTGCCAGCAGCGTGAGCGGGAGGGGCACCGGGGAGCTGTTTTTT.

The chain couples TRBV29-1 to TRBJ2-1, with D uncertain. The CDR3 consists of 10 residues. Per the germline V gene, CDR1 is SQVTM and CDR2 is ANQGSEA. Trimming left V 4 bases short and J 9 bases short, with 7 bases between. In DNA form, the CDR3 reads TGCAGCGTTGTTATCGGTGAGCAGTTCTTC. Amino acid sequence: CSVVIGEQFF.